The 3 T cell receptor beta chains in this list originate from one sample, sequenced in a study of blood T cell repertoires in COVID-19. Clones were read by immunoSEQ multiplex PCR, and TCRdb kept only the in-frame ones, dropping some. The repertoire has fewer than 400,000 clones, 85% to 95% of them found once; the top ten carry roughly 3.9%. Sequencing input: PBMCs or T cells enriched from blood (not recorded which). The receptors come from a woman aged 30 to 39 who had been exposed to COVID-19.

To note about this clone: A much more abundant neighbour one base away suggests this may be a read error. The V call is TRBV2, the J call TRBJ1-5; TRBD1 might be the D (6 bases). TRBJ2-3 matches the DNA end more closely, so the J call is doubtful. The CDR3 sequence is 15 residues long. Germline CDR1 SNHLY, CDR2 FYNNEI. CDR3 protein: CASSELAGARQPQYF. The CDR3 DNA sequence: TGTGCCAGCAGTGAACTTGCAGGGGCTCGGCAGCCCCAGTATTTT.

Comment on this clone: The sample has other DNA sequences that encode this CDR3 too. The chain combines TRBV5-1 with TRBJ2-2; the D gene is possibly TRBD2 (5 bases). CDR1 is SGHRS and CDR2 is YFSETQ in the germline V gene. This CDR3 is built from 15 residues. The V end was cut by 4 bases, the J end by 5 bases, with 15 bases between. Here the CDR3 DNA reads TGCGCCAGCAGCCCGGGAACGGGTTGGACCGGGGAGCTGTTTTTT. It yields the protein CASSPGTGWTGELFF.

The genes are TRBV30 and TRBJ1-5; 7 bases fit TRBD1. With 2 bases clipped from V and 3 bases from J, the junction kept 10 bases outside the gene matches. Germline CDR1 GTSNPN, CDR2 SVGIG (reference sequence). The CDR3 totals 16 residues. CDR3 coding DNA: TGTGCCTGGAGTACCCACGGACAGGCGATCAATCAGCCCCAGCATTTT. Translated: CAWSTHGQAINQPQHF.